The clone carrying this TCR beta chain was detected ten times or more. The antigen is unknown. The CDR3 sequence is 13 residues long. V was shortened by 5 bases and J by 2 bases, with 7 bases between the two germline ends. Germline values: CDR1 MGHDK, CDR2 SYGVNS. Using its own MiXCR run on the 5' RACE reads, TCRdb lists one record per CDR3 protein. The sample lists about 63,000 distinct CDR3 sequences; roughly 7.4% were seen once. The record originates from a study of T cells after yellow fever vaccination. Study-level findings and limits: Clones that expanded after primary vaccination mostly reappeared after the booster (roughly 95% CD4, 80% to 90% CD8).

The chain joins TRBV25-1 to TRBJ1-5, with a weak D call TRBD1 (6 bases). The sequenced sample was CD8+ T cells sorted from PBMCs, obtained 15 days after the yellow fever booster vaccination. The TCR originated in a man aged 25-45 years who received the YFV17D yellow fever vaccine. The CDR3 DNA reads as TGTGCCAGCAGTTCAGGGGGCAATCAGCCCCAGCATTTT. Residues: CASSSGGNQPQHF. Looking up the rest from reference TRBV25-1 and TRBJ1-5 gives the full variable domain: EADIYQTPRYLVIGTGKKITLECSQTMGHDKMYWYQQDPGMELHLIHYSYGVNSTEKGDLSSESTVSRIRTEHFPLTLESARPSHTSQYLCASSSGGNQPQHFGDGTRLSIL.